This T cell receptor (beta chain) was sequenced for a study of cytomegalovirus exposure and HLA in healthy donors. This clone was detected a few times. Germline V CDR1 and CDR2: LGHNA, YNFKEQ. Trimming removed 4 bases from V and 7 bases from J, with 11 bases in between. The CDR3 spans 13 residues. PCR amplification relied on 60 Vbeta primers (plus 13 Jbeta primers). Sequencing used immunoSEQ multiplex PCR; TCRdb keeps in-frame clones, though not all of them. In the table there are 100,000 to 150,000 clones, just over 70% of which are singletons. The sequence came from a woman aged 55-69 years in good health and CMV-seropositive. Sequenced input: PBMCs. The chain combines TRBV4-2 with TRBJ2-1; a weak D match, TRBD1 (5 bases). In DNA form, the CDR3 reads TGTGCCAGCAGCCGGCAAACAGGTAATGAGCAGTTCTTC. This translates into CASSRQTGNEQFF.